This is a list of T cell receptor beta chains from one sample in a study of cytomegalovirus exposure and HLA in healthy donors. Assay: immunoSEQ multiplex PCR; the TCRdb copy retains only in-frame clones and omits some. The sample comprises around 94,000 clones, around 66% of which are singletons, and 3.5% to 4.5% rests with the top ten. The sequencing input was PBMCs. These receptors all come from a man aged 25 to 45 in good health and CMV-seronegative. Both conserved end residues are part of each CDR3. For some rows the clone size is stated as once, few or many, or as a class when expanded; others skip it.

abundance	v_gene	j_gene	CDR3aa
once	TRBV4-1	TRBJ2-1	CASSPILASSYNEQFF
.	TRBV19	TRBJ2-7	CASSLGGNSYEQYF
.	TRBV7-8	TRBJ2-7	CASTIFAGSYEQYF
.	TRBV6-1	TRBJ1-2	CASSEGQAEGYGYTF
.	TRBV7-3	TRBJ2-3	CASSLGTFIQGADTQYF
.	TRBV5-6	.	CASSLGYRTYEQYF
.	TRBV2	TRBJ2-2	CASTPREGFGELFF
few	TRBV11-2	TRBJ1-1	CASSLGLQSEAFF
.	TRBV2	TRBJ2-1	CASTGLAGVSEQFF
.	TRBV5-1	TRBJ2-2	CASSLGGQGNTGELFF
.	TRBV29-1	TRBJ2-1	CSVEGGLAGVFGEQFF
few	TRBV10-2	TRBJ2-5	CASRSRGGLETQYF
.	TRBV5-4	TRBJ2-7	CASSLERGGYEQYF
.	TRBV4-3	TRBJ1-6	CASSPDTSVSPLHF
.	TRBV19	TRBJ2-2	CATSGLGGTGELFF
.	TRBV6-1	TRBJ1-2	CASRETGVGYTF
.	TRBV7-7	TRBJ2-1	CASSLSAGGPNEQFF
.	TRBV11-3	TRBJ2-1	CASSPAGGNEQFF
once	TRBV5-1	TRBJ2-5	CASSLGQGFVETQYF
once	TRBV15	TRBJ1-6	CATSREGNYAPLHF
few	TRBV2	TRBJ2-5	CASNRDYQETQYF
.	TRBV4-1	TRBJ1-5	CASSQATGIHQPQHF
once	TRBV10-3	TRBJ2-2	CAISGASPGNTGELFF
.	TRBV11-3	TRBJ1-1	CASSYRQGPNTEAFF
few	TRBV2	TRBJ2-7	CASNELAGVPRGNEQYF
.	TRBV19	TRBJ1-2	CASSGTGIAVGYTF
.	TRBV18	TRBJ1-4	CASSPTATNEKLFF
.	TRBV27	TRBJ2-2	CASKIQGTGELFF
.	TRBV14	TRBJ2-7	CASSRTHRVGYEQYF
.	TRBV14	TRBJ1-2	CASSLDGRGQGLYGYTF